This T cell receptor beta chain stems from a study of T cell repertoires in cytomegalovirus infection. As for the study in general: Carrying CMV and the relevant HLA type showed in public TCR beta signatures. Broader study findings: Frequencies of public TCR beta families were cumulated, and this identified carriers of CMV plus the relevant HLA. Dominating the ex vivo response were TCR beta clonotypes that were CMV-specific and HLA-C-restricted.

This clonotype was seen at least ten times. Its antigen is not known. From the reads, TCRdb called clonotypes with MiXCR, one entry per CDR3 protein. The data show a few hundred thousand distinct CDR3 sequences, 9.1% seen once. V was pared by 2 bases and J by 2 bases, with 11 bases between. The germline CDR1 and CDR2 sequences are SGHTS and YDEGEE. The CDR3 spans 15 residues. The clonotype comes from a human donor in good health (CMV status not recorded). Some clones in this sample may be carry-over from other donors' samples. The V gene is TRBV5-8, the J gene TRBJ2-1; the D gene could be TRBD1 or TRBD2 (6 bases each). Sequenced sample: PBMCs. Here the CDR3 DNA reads TGTGCCAGCAGCTTTGTAGGGGGGCCCTACAATGAGCAGTTCTTC. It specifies CASSFVGGPYNEQFF. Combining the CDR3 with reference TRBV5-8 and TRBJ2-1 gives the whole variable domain EAGVTQSPTHLIKTRGQQATLRCSPISGHTSVYWYQQALGLGLQFLLWYDEGEERNRGNFPPRFSGRQFPNYSSELNVNALELEDSALYLCASSFVGGPYNEQFFGPGTRLTVL.